This TCR beta chain stems from a study of T-cell memory formation after mild COVID-19. On the study more broadly: Across donors, TCR clusters were largely donor specific.

This CDR3 has 12 residues. V lost 5 bases to trimming and J lost 9 bases, with 11 bases between them. Germline V lookup: CDR1 MNHEY, CDR2 SMNVEV (reference sequence). TCRdb redid the calling of the 5' RACE reads with MiXCR, one entry per CDR3 protein. The sample lists about 200,000 distinct CDR3 sequences, just over 9.5% seen once, with roughly 3.5% in the top ten. This chain connects TRBV27 to TRBJ2-1, with a weak D call TRBD2 (5 bases). Sequencing was performed on PBMCs or a T cell subset sorted from them (not recorded which). The sequence came from a man aged 18 to 29 who had mild COVID-19 (a few samples of this study predate the infection). Cell type and time point are not known. As DNA, the CDR3 is TGTGCCAGCAGTCCTCCTAGCCGTGAGCAGTTCTTC. It specifies CASSPPSREQFF.